The rows below give T cell receptor beta chains drawn from one sample of a study of T cell changes during pregnancy in multiple sclerosis. TCRdb keeps only in-frame clones here, not all; method: immunoSEQ multiplex PCR. The data hold tens of thousands of clones, with roughly nine tenths observed a single time. The starting material was CD4+ T cells from peripheral blood mononuclear cells, obtained in the third trimester of pregnancy. All receptors come from a female donor in good health, enrolled as a control in a pregnancy study. Each CDR3 is given with its conserved first and last residue. The D gene is left open where the match is weak. Clone size is stated in some rows and not others, as once, few, many or a class when expanded.

v_gene: TRBV4-1; abundance: NA; d_gene: TRBD1; j_gene: TRBJ2-3; CDR3nt: TGCGCCAGCAGCCAAGAGAGAGCCGGGACAGTCAACACAGATACGCAGTATTTT; CDR3aa: CASSQERAGTVNTDTQYF
v_gene: TRBV11-2; abundance: once; d_gene: NA; j_gene: TRBJ1-5; CDR3nt: TGTGCCAGCAGCGTGGACAGCCGAGGGTATAGCAATCAGCCCCAGCATTTT; CDR3aa: CASSVDSRGYSNQPQHF
v_gene: TRBV30; abundance: NA; d_gene: NA; j_gene: TRBJ1-6; CDR3nt: TGTGCCTGGCAGGGACTGAGCTCCTATAATTCACCCCTCCACTTT; CDR3aa: CAWQGLSSYNSPLHF
v_gene: TRBV9; abundance: few; d_gene: NA; j_gene: TRBJ1-1; CDR3nt: TGTGCCAGCAGCGTAGCTAGTTTGGGGAACACTGAAGCTTTCTTT; CDR3aa: CASSVASLGNTEAFF
v_gene: TRBV7-9; abundance: NA; d_gene: TRBD2; j_gene: TRBJ2-3; CDR3nt: TGTGCCAGCAGCCGTAGCGGGGGTTACACAGATACGCAGTATTTT; CDR3aa: CASSRSGGYTDTQYF
v_gene: TRBV5-6; abundance: NA; d_gene: NA; j_gene: TRBJ2-2; CDR3nt: TGTGCCAGCAGCTTAGGTCCTGGCGGCGGGGAGCTGTTTTTT; CDR3aa: CASSLGPGGGELFF
v_gene: TRBV2; abundance: NA; d_gene: TRBD1; j_gene: TRBJ1-2; CDR3nt: TGTGCCAGCTTGATGGGACAGTCCTTTTATGGCTACACCTTC; CDR3aa: CASLMGQSFYGYTF
v_gene: TRBV18; abundance: NA; d_gene: TRBD1; j_gene: TRBJ1-4; CDR3nt: TGTGCCAGCTCACCACGTCTACAGGGGCCGATACTTTTT; CDR3aa: CASSPRLQGPILF
v_gene: TRBV28; abundance: NA; d_gene: TRBD1; j_gene: TRBJ2-5; CDR3nt: TGTGCCAGCAGTTGGGACAGGCGACAAGAGACCCAGTACTTC; CDR3aa: CASSWDRRQETQYF
v_gene: TRBV6-5; abundance: NA; d_gene: NA; j_gene: TRBJ2-7; CDR3nt: TGTGCCAGCAGTTACTCGACTAGAGAGGGCGAGCAGTACTTC; CDR3aa: CASSYSTREGEQYF
v_gene: TRBV30; abundance: NA; d_gene: TRBD2; j_gene: TRBJ2-2; CDR3nt: TGTGCCTGGAAGGGAGGGCGACGCACCGGGGAGCTGTTTTTT; CDR3aa: CAWKGGRRTGELFF
v_gene: TRBV6-5; abundance: NA; d_gene: TRBD2; j_gene: TRBJ2-5; CDR3nt: TGTGCCAGTCACCTTAGCGGGGGGATGGGTACCCAGTACTTC; CDR3aa: CASHLSGGMGTQYF
v_gene: TRBV11-2; abundance: NA; d_gene: TRBD1; j_gene: TRBJ2-2; CDR3nt: TGTGCCAGCAGCTTAAGATCGGGACAGGGGGCCACCGGGGAGCTGTTTTTT; CDR3aa: CASSLRSGQGATGELFF
v_gene: TRBV6-1; abundance: medium-sized; d_gene: NA; j_gene: TRBJ1-5; CDR3nt: TGTGCCAGCAGTGAAGCGGGGCATAGCAATCAGCCCCAGCATTTT; CDR3aa: CASSEAGHSNQPQHF
v_gene: TRBV18; abundance: NA; d_gene: NA; j_gene: TRBJ2-5; CDR3nt: TGTGCCAGCTCACCTCTATCGGGGGACGAGACCCAGTACTTC; CDR3aa: CASSPLSGDETQYF
v_gene: TRBV10-3; abundance: NA; d_gene: NA; j_gene: TRBJ2-3; CDR3nt: TGTGCCATCAGTGAGTCGAAAAGGGGCCGCACAGATACGCAGTATTTT; CDR3aa: CAISESKRGRTDTQYF
v_gene: TRBV6-6; abundance: NA; d_gene: TRBD1; j_gene: TRBJ1-5; CDR3nt: TGTGCCAGCAGTTCCTCGGGACAGCTAAATCAGCCCCAGCATTTT; CDR3aa: CASSSSGQLNQPQHF
v_gene: TRBV10-1; abundance: NA; d_gene: NA; j_gene: TRBJ1-1; CDR3nt: TGCGCCAGCAGTGAGCCCTTCTCCACTGAAGCTTTCTTT; CDR3aa: CASSEPFSTEAFF